This TCR beta chain was sequenced in a study of shared clonotypes between healthy human individuals. The CDR3 runs 15 residues. Germline V lookup: CDR1 MGHRA, CDR2 YSYEKL. The germline V and J ends were trimmed by 1 base and 0 bases, with 10 bases remaining between them. Measured with immunoSEQ multiplex PCR; TCRdb has only the in-frame clones, and not every one. Found here are around 720,000 clones, around 73% of them singletons; the top ten hold 1.5% to 2%. This receptor was taken from a woman aged 30 to 39 in good health. The sequenced material came from memory CD4+ T cells sorted from blood. Subset denoted: CD45RA-negative fraction. The V gene is TRBV4-1, the J gene TRBJ2-7; D unclear. CDR3 in amino acids: CASSQGQESSYEQYF. The DNA for the CDR3 is TGCGCCAGCAGCCAAGGTCAGGAAAGCTCCTACGAGCAGTACTTC.